This is a list of T cell receptor beta chains from one sample in a study of cytomegalovirus exposure and HLA in healthy donors. Clones were read by immunoSEQ multiplex PCR, and TCRdb kept only the in-frame ones, dropping some. The sample lists under 100,000 clones, 85% to 95% occurring once. The sequenced sample was PBMCs. These receptors all come from a woman between 18 and 29 years old in good health and CMV-seronegative. The CDR3 runs from the conserved cysteine through the conserved F or W. The D gene is left open where the match is weak. The size entry is marked missing in some rows and otherwise reads once, few, many or a size class.

size: .
V: TRBV4-3
D: TRBD1
J: TRBJ1-1
DNA: TGCGCCAGCAGCCCCCCGGGACAGCCGAACACTGAAGCTTTCTTT
CDR3: CASSPPGQPNTEAFF

size: .
V: TRBV28
D: .
J: TRBJ2-2
DNA: TGTGCCAGCAGTTTTGTGCAGGTTAACACCGGGGAGCTGTTTTTT
CDR3: CASSFVQVNTGELFF

size: .
V: TRBV4-3
D: TRBD1
J: TRBJ1-2
DNA: TGCGCCAGCAGCCAAGATGGGGACAGCGCCTATGGCTACACCTTC
CDR3: CASSQDGDSAYGYTF

size: once
V: TRBV18
D: .
J: TRBJ1-2
DNA: TGTGCCAGCTCACCCGGACTGGACCCTAACTATGGCTACACCTTC
CDR3: CASSPGLDPNYGYTF

size: .
V: TRBV9
D: TRBD1
J: TRBJ2-1
DNA: TGTGCCAGCAGCGTAGAGCGGGACAGGGGGTCATGGGAGCAGTTCTTC
CDR3: CASSVERDRGSWEQFF

size: once
V: TRBV18
D: .
J: TRBJ2-3
DNA: TGTGCCAGCTCACCGCTGAGGTACCCCACAGATACGCAGTATTTT
CDR3: CASSPLRYPTDTQYF

size: .
V: TRBV5-4
D: .
J: TRBJ2-7
DNA: TGTGCCAGCAGCTTAACGTCGTCAGGGGCCCACGAGCAGTACTTC
CDR3: CASSLTSSGAHEQYF

size: once
V: TRBV5-1
D: .
J: TRBJ2-6
DNA: TGCGCCAGCAGCTTGGACCGGGTCGCTGGGGCCAACGTCCTGACTTTC
CDR3: CASSLDRVAGANVLTF

size: .
V: TRBV2
D: TRBD1
J: TRBJ2-7
DNA: TGTGCCAGCAGTAGACCGGGACAGACACCCTTGGAGCAGTACTTC
CDR3: CASSRPGQTPLEQYF

size: .
V: TRBV10-2
D: TRBD2
J: TRBJ2-3
DNA: TGCGCCAGCAGTGAGTCTGCGCTAGCGGGGGGGAGCACAGATACGCAGTATTTT
CDR3: CASSESALAGGSTDTQYF

size: .
V: TRBV15
D: .
J: TRBJ2-5
DNA: TGTGCCACCAGCAGAGAGTGGCGGGACCAAGAGACCCAGTACTTC
CDR3: CATSREWRDQETQYF

size: .
V: TRBV7-2
D: TRBD1
J: TRBJ1-5
DNA: TGTGCCAGCAGTCAGACAGGGCTATATTGGCCCCAGCATTTT
CDR3: CASSQTGLYWPQHF

size: once
V: TRBV19
D: .
J: TRBJ1-1
DNA: TGTGCCAGTAGTATACGCGCGGGGGTAAACACTGAAGCTTTCTTT
CDR3: CASSIRAGVNTEAFF

size: .
V: TRBV19
D: .
J: TRBJ1-4
DNA: TGTGCCAGTAGTATAGCAGGAGGGGCCGAAAAACTGTTTTTT
CDR3: CASSIAGGAEKLFF

size: .
V: TRBV7-9
D: TRBD2
J: TRBJ2-1
DNA: TGTGCCAGCAGCTTTAGGGAGGGCCGATACAATGAGCAGTTCTTC
CDR3: CASSFREGRYNEQFF

size: .
V: TRBV18
D: TRBD1
J: TRBJ1-6
DNA: TGTGCCAGCTCGCGGACAGGGAAGGGTTCACCCCTCCACTTT
CDR3: CASSRTGKGSPLHF

size: .
V: TRBV6-1
D: TRBD2
J: TRBJ2-7
DNA: TGTGCCAGCACTTTAATACCTAGCGGGGCCTACGAGCAGTACTTC
CDR3: CASTLIPSGAYEQYF

size: .
V: TRBV5-1
D: TRBD1
J: TRBJ2-1
DNA: TGCGCCAGCAGCTCCCTGGACAGGGGGTACAATGAGCAGTTCTTC
CDR3: CASSSLDRGYNEQFF

size: .
V: TRBV7-2
D: TRBD2
J: TRBJ2-5
DNA: TGTGCCAGCAGCACCGGGACTAGTAGAGAGACCCAGTACTTC
CDR3: CASSTGTSRETQYF

size: .
V: TRBV18
D: .
J: TRBJ2-1
DNA: TGTGCCAGCTCACGGGACACAACGGTCAATGAGCAGTTCTTC
CDR3: CASSRDTTVNEQFF

size: .
V: TRBV6-5
D: TRBD1
J: TRBJ1-6
DNA: TGTGCCAGCAACAACAGGGGATATAATTCACCCCTCCACTTT
CDR3: CASNNRGYNSPLHF

size: .
V: TRBV30
D: TRBD2
J: TRBJ2-7
DNA: TGTGCCTGGAGGAAACTAGCGCCCGCATACGAGCAGTACTTC
CDR3: CAWRKLAPAYEQYF

size: once
V: TRBV19
D: TRBD1
J: TRBJ2-7
DNA: TGTGCCAGTAGCGGGACAGGGCTCTCCTACGAGCAGTACTTC
CDR3: CASSGTGLSYEQYF

size: .
V: TRBV5-6
D: TRBD2
J: TRBJ2-7
DNA: TGTGCCAGCAGCCAGGGACTACCTAACAAGCAGTACTTC
CDR3: CASSQGLPNKQYF

size: .
V: TRBV9
D: TRBD1
J: TRBJ2-7
DNA: TGTGCCAGCAGCGTAGCTGGGACAGGTTACGAGCAGTACTTC
CDR3: CASSVAGTGYEQYF

size: .
V: TRBV6-6
D: TRBD1
J: TRBJ1-4
DNA: TGTGCCAGCAAAACCCAGGGGGCTAATGAAAAACTGTTTTTT
CDR3: CASKTQGANEKLFF

size: once
V: TRBV5-6
D: TRBD2
J: TRBJ2-3
DNA: TGTGCCAGCAGCAGTGCGGGGGCGGGGGGGCAAAATACGCAGTATTTT
CDR3: CASSSAGAGGQNTQYF

size: .
V: TRBV2
D: TRBD1
J: TRBJ2-3
DNA: TGTGCCAGCACTGCTTTCGGGGCGGGGACAGGGGATACGCAGTATTTT
CDR3: CASTAFGAGTGDTQYF

size: .
V: TRBV5-4
D: .
J: TRBJ2-3
DNA: TGTGCCAGCAGCTTGAGCTCAGATACGCAGTATTTT
CDR3: CASSLSSDTQYF

size: once
V: TRBV2
D: .
J: TRBJ1-6
DNA: TGTGCCAGCAGCCCGGGACAAGCCTTGTCACCCCTCCACTTT
CDR3: CASSPGQALSPLHF

size: .
V: TRBV9
D: TRBD2
J: TRBJ2-2
DNA: TGTGCCAGCAGCGTAGGACTAGCGGGGGTAACCGGGGAGCTGTTTTTT
CDR3: CASSVGLAGVTGELFF

size: once
V: TRBV4-1
D: TRBD2
J: TRBJ2-1
DNA: TGCGCCAGCAGCCAAGGTCCTACTAGCGGGAGGGGAAATGAGCAGTTCTTC
CDR3: CASSQGPTSGRGNEQFF

size: .
V: TRBV7-8
D: .
J: TRBJ1-2
DNA: TGTGCCAGCAGCTTAGGACAAACCTATGGCTACACCTTC
CDR3: CASSLGQTYGYTF

size: .
V: TRBV27
D: .
J: TRBJ1-3
DNA: TGTGCCAGCAGGGGAGAAAACTCTGGAAACACCATATATTTT
CDR3: CASRGENSGNTIYF

size: .
V: TRBV4-3
D: .
J: TRBJ2-7
DNA: TGCGCCAGCAGCCAAGGGGGAGACTACGAGCAGTACTTC
CDR3: CASSQGGDYEQYF

size: .
V: TRBV7-9
D: TRBD1
J: TRBJ2-3
DNA: TGTGCCAGCAGCTTCGGGACAGGCACAACAGATACGCAGTATTTT
CDR3: CASSFGTGTTDTQYF